This T cell receptor (beta chain) was recovered during a study of T cell changes during pregnancy in multiple sclerosis. The data were produced by immunoSEQ multiplex PCR, yet TCRdb's version contains in-frame clones alone and is incomplete. Among some 23,000 clones listed, 80% to 90% were seen once. The CDR3 length is 18 residues. In germline, CDR1 is LNHDA, CDR2 SQIVND (reference sequence). V shed 6 bases and J 0 bases; nucleotides not matched to a gene: 11. This chain joins TRBV19 and TRBJ2-6; 7 nucleotides match TRBD1. The TCR was taken from a female donor in good health, enrolled as a control in a pregnancy study. Sample: CD4+ T cells from peripheral blood mononuclear cells, taken in the first trimester of pregnancy. CDR3 protein: CASRELGGKSSGANVLTF. The CDR3, as DNA: TGTGCCAGTAGGGAGTTAGGGGGCAAGAGCTCTGGGGCCAACGTCCTGACTTTC.